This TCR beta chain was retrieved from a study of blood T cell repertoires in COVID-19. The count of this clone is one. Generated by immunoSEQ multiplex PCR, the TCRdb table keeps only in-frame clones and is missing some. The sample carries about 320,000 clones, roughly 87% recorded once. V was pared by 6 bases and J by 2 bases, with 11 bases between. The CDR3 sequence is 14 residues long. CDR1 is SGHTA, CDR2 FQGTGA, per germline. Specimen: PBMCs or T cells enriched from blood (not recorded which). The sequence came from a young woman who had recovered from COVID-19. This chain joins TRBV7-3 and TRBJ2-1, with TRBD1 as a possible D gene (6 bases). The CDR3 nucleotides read TGTGCCAGCAGTCCCCAGGGGACCTACAATGAGCAGTTCTTC. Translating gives CASSPQGTYNEQFF.